One sample yielded the 4 T cell receptor beta chains listed below, sequenced in a study of T-cell reconstitution after alpha-beta-depleted transplantation in children. Preparation of the TCRbeta library was carried out with unique molecular identifiers. TCRdb called the PCR reads again in MiXCR, with one record for every CDR3 protein. The sample records 200,000 to 250,000 distinct CDR3 sequences, 6.5% to 10% being singletons. The sequences come from PBMCs, mostly from graft donor cells, collected 180 days after TCRalphabeta/CD19-depleted stem cell transplant. Receptors originate from a male patient younger than 18 who had a stem cell transplant for acute lymphoblastic leukemia, so the T cells may come from the graft donor.

This clonotype came up many times. CDR3 nucleotides: TGTGCCAGCAGCTTATATAACCCAACATCGACTGAAGCTTTCTTT. Translated: CASSLYNPTSTEAFF. This chain connects TRBV7-6 to TRBJ1-1; D not resolved. Germline lookup yields CDR1 SGHVS and CDR2 FNYEAQ. The CDR3 contains 15 residues. The V end was cut by 2 bases, the J end by 5 bases, with 15 bases between.

This clonotype was recorded at least ten times. The chain recombines TRBV6-2 or TRBV6-3 with TRBJ2-7; 8 bases agree with TRBD2. Germline CDR1 MNHEY, CDR2 SVGEGT. The CDR3 extends over 15 amino acids. V was pared by 2 bases and J by 2 bases, with 5 bases of the junction left unmatched. In DNA, the CDR3 is TGTGCCAGCAGTTACCCGGCGGGGGGAACCTACGAGCAGTACTTC. This codes for CASSYPAGGTYEQYF.

This sequence joins TRBV5-6 and TRBJ2-7; D unclear. The V gene's germline CDR1 is SGHDT and CDR2 YYEEEE. V dropped 0 bases and J dropped 6 bases, with 10 bases sitting between them. The CDR3 is 13 residues long. CDR3 coding DNA: TGTGCCAGCAGCTTGGCGGTCTTCGGCGAGCAGTACTTC. As protein: CASSLAVFGEQYF.

Ten or more counts support this clonotype. J is TRBJ2-3 and V is TRBV18, with D maybe TRBD1 (6 bases). Looked up from germline, CDR1 is KGHSH and CDR2 is LQKENI. V shed 2 bases and J shed 3 bases, with 9 bases lying between them. The length of the CDR3 is 14 residues. The CDR3 DNA follows: TGTGCCAGCTCACCAAACAGGGATACAGATACGCAGTATTTT. Translated, it gives CASSPNRDTDTQYF.